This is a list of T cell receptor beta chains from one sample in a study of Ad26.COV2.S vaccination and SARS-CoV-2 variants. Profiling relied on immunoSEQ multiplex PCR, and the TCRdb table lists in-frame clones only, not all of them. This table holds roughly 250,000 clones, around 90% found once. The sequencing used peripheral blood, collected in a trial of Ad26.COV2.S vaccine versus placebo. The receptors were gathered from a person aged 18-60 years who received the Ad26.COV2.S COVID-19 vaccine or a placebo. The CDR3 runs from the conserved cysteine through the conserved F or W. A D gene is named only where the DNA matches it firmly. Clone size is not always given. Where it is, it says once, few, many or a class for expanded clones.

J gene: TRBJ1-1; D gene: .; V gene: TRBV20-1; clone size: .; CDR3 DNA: TGCAGTCGTAATTATAACACTGAAGCTTTCTTT; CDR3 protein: CSRNYNTEAFF
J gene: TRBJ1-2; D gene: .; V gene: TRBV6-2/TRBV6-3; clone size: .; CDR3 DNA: TGTGCCAGCAGTTACGGGGCCCCACAGAGAGGACGTAGTAACTATGGCTACACCTTC; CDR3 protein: CASSYGAPQRGRSNYGYTF
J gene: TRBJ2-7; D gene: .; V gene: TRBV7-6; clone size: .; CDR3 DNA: TGTGCCAGCAGCTTAGGGCCTCAGAGCTCCTACGAGCAGTACTTC; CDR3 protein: CASSLGPQSSYEQYF
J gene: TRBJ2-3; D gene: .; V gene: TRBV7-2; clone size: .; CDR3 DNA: TGTGCCAGCAGCTTACGGGGCCAAGATACGCAGTATTTT; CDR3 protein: CASSLRGQDTQYF
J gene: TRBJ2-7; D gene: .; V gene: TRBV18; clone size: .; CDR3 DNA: TGTGCCAGCTCACCGACGCCAGGGGGGTACGAGCAGTACTTC; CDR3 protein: CASSPTPGGYEQYF
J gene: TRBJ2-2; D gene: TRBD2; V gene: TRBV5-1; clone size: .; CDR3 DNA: TGCGCCAGCAGCACCGGACTAGCGGGAGGGATAACCGGGGAGCTGTTTTTT; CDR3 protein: CASSTGLAGGITGELFF
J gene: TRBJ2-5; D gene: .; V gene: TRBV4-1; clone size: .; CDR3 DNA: TGCGCCAGCGCTCTGGTAGCAACGGAGACCCAGTACTTC; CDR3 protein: CASALVATETQYF
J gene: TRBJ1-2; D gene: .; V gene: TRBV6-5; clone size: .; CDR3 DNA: TGTGCCAGCAGTTACTCGAACAGGGTACACTATGGCTACACCTTC; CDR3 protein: CASSYSNRVHYGYTF
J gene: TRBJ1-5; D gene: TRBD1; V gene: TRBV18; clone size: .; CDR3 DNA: TGTGCCAGCTCACCGGGACAGGGTCCTCAGCCCCAGCATTTT; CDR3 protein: CASSPGQGPQPQHF
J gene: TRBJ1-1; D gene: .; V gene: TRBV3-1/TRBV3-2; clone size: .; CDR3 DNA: TGTGCCAGCAGCCGGTTCCACAGGGCCAACACTGAAGCTTTCTTT; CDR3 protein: CASSRFHRANTEAFF
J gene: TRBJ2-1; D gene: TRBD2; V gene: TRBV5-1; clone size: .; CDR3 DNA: TGCGCCAGCAGCTTCCTGACTAGCGGGAGTACTAGTGAGCAGTTCTTC; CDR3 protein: CASSFLTSGSTSEQFF
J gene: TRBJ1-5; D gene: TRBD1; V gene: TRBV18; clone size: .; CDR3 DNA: TGTGCCAGCTCACGCAATCGACAGGGAGGCAATCAGCCCCAGCATTTT; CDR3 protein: CASSRNRQGGNQPQHF
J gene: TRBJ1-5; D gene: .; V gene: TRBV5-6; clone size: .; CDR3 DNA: TGTGCCAGCAGCCTTGGCCATAATCAGCCCCAGCATTTT; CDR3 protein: CASSLGHNQPQHF
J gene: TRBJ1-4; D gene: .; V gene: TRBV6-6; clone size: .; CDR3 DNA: TGTGCCAGCAGTTACTCGCGGGGATATGAAAAACTGTTTTTT; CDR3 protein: CASSYSRGYEKLFF
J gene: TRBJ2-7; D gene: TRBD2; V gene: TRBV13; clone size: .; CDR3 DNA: TGTGCCAGCAGCTTAACTAGCGGCTACGAGCAGTACTTC; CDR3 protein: CASSLTSGYEQYF
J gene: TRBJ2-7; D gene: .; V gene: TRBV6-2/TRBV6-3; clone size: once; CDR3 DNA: TGTGCCAGCAGTTACTCGACCGGGGTACCCTCCTACGAGCAGTACTTC; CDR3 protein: CASSYSTGVPSYEQYF
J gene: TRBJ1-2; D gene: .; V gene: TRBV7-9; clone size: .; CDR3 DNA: TGTGCCAGCAGATACGACAGTGGGAGCTATGGCTACACCTTC; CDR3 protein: CASRYDSGSYGYTF
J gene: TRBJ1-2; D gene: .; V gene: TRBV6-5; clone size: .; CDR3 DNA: TGTGCCAGCAGCACCGACCAATGGGATGGCTACACCTTC; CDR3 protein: CASSTDQWDGYTF
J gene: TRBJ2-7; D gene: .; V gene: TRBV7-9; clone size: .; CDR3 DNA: TGTGCCAGCAGCTCAGGACAGATCTACGAGCAGTACTTC; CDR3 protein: CASSSGQIYEQYF
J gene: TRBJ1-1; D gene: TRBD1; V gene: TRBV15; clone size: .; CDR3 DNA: TGTGCCGCCAGCAGAGAGGCTCGACAGGGGCCTCCTGAAGCTTTCTTT; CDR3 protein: CAASREARQGPPEAFF
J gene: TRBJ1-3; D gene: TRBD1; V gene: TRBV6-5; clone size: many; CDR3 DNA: TGTGCCAGCGAACCAGGGGGTTCTGGAAACACCATATATTTT; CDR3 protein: CASEPGGSGNTIYF
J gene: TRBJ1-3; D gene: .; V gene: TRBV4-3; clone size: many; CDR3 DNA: TGCGCCAGCAGCCAAGCTTTTCCGGGCGGCTCTGGAAACACCATATATTTT; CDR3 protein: CASSQAFPGGSGNTIYF
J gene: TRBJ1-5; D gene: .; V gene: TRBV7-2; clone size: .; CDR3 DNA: TGTGCCAGCAGCTTAGCGGTTAGCAATCAGCCCCAGCATTTT; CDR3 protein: CASSLAVSNQPQHF
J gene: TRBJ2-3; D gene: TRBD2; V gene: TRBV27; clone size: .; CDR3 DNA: TGTGCCAGCAGTACGGGACTAGCGGATGGCACAGATACGCAGTATTTT; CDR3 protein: CASSTGLADGTDTQYF
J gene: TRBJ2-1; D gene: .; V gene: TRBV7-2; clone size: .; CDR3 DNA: TGTGCCAGCACCCTCGGCCGAGGGGCGCACAATGAGCAGTTCTTC; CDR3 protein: CASTLGRGAHNEQFF
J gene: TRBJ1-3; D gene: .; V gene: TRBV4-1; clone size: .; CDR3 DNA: TGCGCCAGCAGCCAAGACCCCAGTTCAGGGAACTCTGGAAACACCATATATTTT; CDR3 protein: CASSQDPSSGNSGNTIYF
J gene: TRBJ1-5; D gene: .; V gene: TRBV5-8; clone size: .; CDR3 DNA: TGTGCCAGCAGCAAGTCCGGGCGAAACAATCAGCCCCAGCATTTT; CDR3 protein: CASSKSGRNNQPQHF
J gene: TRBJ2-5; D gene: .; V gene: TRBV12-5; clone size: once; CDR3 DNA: TGTGCTAGTGGTTTAAAGGGGAACCAAGAGACCCAGTACTTC; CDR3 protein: CASGLKGNQETQYF
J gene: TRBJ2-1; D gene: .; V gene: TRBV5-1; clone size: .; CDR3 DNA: TGCGCCAGCAGCTTTTCCTGGTCCCCGACGAATGAGCAGTTCTTC; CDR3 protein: CASSFSWSPTNEQFF
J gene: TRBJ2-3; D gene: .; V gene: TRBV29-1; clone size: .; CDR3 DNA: TGCAGCGTTGAAGGTCAGGGCACAGATACGCAGTATTTT; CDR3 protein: CSVEGQGTDTQYF
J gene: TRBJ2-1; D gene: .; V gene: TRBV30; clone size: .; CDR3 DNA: TGTGCCTGGAGTGCAAACTACTACAATGAGCAGTTCTTC; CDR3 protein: CAWSANYYNEQFF
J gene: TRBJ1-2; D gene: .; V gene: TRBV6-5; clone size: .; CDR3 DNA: TGTGCCAGCAGACCTTCGACAGGCCGGAACTATGGCTACACCTTC; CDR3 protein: CASRPSTGRNYGYTF
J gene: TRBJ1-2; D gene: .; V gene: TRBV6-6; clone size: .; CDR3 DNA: TGTGCCAGCAGTTACGGTGGGGAGTATGGCTACACCTTC; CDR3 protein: CASSYGGEYGYTF
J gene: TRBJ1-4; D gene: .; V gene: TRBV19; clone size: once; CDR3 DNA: TGTGCCAGTAGTATACGCGGCACTTTTAATGAAAAACTGTTTTTT; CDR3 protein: CASSIRGTFNEKLFF
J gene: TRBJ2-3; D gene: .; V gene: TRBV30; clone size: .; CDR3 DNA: TGTGCCTGGAGCGAATACACAGATACGCAGTATTTT; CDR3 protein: CAWSEYTDTQYF
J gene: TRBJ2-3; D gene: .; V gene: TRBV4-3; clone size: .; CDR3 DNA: TGCGCCAGCAGCCAAGGAGGAGGGGCAGGGACAGATACGCAGTATTTT; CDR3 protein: CASSQGGGAGTDTQYF
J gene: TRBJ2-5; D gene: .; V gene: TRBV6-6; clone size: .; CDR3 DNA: TGTGCCAGCACTGTGTCTTGGGGTGGGGAGACCCAGTACTTC; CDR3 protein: CASTVSWGGETQYF
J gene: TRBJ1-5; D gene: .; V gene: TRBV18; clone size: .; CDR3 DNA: TGTGCCAGCTCACAGGGGGTAGGCAATCAGCCCCAGCATTTT; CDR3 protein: CASSQGVGNQPQHF
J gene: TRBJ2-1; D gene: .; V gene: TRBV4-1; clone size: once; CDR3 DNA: TGCGCCAGCAGCCCGGTGGGGTTTGATGAGCAGTTCTTC; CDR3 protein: CASSPVGFDEQFF
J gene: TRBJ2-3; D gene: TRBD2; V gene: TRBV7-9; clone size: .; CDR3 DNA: TGTGCCAGCAGCTTAGGCGGGAGGTACACAGATACGCAGTATTTT; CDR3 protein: CASSLGGRYTDTQYF
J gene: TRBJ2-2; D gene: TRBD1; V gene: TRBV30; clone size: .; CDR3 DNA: TGTGCCTGGAAAGTCCAGGGGGTAAACACCGGGGAGCTGTTTTTT; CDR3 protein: CAWKVQGVNTGELFF
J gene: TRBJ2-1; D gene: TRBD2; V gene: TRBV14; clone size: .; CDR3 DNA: TGTGCCAGCAGCATCACTAGCGGGAGAGCTAATGAGCAGTTCTTC; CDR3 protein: CASSITSGRANEQFF
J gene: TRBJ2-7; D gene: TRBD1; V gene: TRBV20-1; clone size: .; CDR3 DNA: TGCAGTGCTAGTGATACCGGGACAGGGACCTACGAGCAGTACTTC; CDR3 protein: CSASDTGTGTYEQYF
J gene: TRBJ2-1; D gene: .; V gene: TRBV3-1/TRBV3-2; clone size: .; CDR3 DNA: TGTGCCAGCAGCCAATACGGAGAGCAGTTCTTC; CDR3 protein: CASSQYGEQFF
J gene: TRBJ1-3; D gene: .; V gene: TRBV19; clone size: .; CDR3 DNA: TGTGCCAGTACCTCGGACTCAAGCTCTGGAAACACCATATATTTT; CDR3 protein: CASTSDSSSGNTIYF
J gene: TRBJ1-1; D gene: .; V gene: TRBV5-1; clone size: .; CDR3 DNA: TGCGCCAGCACCCTGTGGCCCCTGGTCGCCGGGACTAACTTTGAAGCTTTCTTT; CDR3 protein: CASTLWPLVAGTNFEAFF
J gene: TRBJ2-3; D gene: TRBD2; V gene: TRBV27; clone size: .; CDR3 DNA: TGTGCCAGCACCCACGGGGGGAGGGGCACAGATACGCAGTATTTT; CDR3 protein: CASTHGGRGTDTQYF
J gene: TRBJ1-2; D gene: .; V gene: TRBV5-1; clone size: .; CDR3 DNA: TGCGCCAGCAGCTTGGTATGGTCAGGAAACTATGGCTACACCTTC; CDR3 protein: CASSLVWSGNYGYTF
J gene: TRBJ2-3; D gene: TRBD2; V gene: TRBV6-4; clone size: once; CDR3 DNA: TGTGCCAGCAGTGACTCGACGGGAGGGCCAGATACGCAGTATTTT; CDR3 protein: CASSDSTGGPDTQYF
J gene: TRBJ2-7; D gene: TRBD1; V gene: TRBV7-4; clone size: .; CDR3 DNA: TGTGCCAGCAGCTTAGGACAGGGGGCTTACGAGCAGTACTTC; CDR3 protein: CASSLGQGAYEQYF
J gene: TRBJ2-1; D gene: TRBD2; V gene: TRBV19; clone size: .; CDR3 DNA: TGTGCCAGTAGTATACGGGAGGGGGGGAATGAGCAGTTCTTC; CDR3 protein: CASSIREGGNEQFF
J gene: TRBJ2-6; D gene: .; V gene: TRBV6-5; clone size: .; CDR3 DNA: TGTGCCAGCAACAGGGTCTACTCTGGGGCCAACGTCCTGACTTTC; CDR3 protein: CASNRVYSGANVLTF
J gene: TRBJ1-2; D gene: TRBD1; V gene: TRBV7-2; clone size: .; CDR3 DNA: TGTGCCAGCAGCCCCTCGAGCTCGGACAGGGGTTATGGCTACACCTTC; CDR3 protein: CASSPSSSDRGYGYTF
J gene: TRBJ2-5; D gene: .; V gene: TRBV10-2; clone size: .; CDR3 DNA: TGCGCCAGCAGTGGGGGGACCCAAGAGACCCAGTACTTC; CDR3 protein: CASSGGTQETQYF